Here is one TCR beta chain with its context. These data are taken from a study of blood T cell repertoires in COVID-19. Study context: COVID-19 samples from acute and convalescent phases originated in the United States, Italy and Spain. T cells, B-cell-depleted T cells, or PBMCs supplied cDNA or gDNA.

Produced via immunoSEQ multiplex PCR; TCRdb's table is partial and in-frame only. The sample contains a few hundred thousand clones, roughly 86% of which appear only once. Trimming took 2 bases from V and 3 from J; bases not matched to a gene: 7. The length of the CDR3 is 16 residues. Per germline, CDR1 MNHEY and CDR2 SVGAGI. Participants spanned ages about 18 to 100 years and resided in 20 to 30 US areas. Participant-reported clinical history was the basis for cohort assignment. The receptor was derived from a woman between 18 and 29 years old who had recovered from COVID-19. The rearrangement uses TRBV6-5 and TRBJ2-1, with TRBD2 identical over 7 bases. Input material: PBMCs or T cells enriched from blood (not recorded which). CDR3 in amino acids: CASSYARDYIYNEQFF. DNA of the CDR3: TGTGCCAGCAGTTACGCCCGGGACTACATCTACAATGAGCAGTTCTTC.